This TCR beta chain was documented in a study of metastatic and nonmetastatic thyroid tumors. Regarding the study as a whole: When malignant thyroid tumors were compared with benign nodules, TCR beta diversity was reportedly significantly higher in the malignant tumors. This held in both blood and tumor samples.

CDR1 is SGHNT and CDR2 is YYREEE in the germline V gene (reference sequence). This CDR3 comprises 13 residues. The V and J ends lost 3 bases and 7 bases respectively, with 11 bases between them. In this sample, this clone turned up many times. Its antigen is unknown. All patients reached thyroid surgery having received no treatment beforehand. The authors' processing: CDR3 was compared across clinicopathological groups, and the resulting differences were used to build a distant-metastasis classifier for papillary thyroid cancer. Through MiXCR, TCRdb re-clonotyped the PCR reads. TCRdb's processing, not the authors', yielded these V and J calls. The sample has around 31,000 clones, over 20% seen once.

This sequence joins TRBV5-4 and TRBJ2-1; weak D call: TRBD2 (5 bases). This clonotype was sampled from a male donor with papillary thyroid cancer or a benign thyroid nodule (not recorded which). Some clones in this sample may be carry-over from other donors' samples. The specimen was tumor tissue. CDR3 amino acids: CASSSGIGNEQFF. As DNA, the CDR3 is TGTGCCAGCAGCTCGGGAATTGGTAATGAGCAGTTCTTC.